This record concerns one T cell receptor beta chain sequence. The antigen remains unidentified. Mismatch with germline at one junction end may stem from a read error. The CDR3 sequence is 12 residues long. Germline lookup yields CDR1 MNHEY and CDR2 SVGEGT. The entry originates in a study of tumor and adjacent non-tumor tissue in lung cancer. Study at large: Each sample yielded a few million productive TCRbeta reads on average.

Findings and limits, study-wide: In normal lung, the top 100 clones were significantly more dominant than in tumor. TCR diversity was significantly greater in tumor than normal lung tissue.

RNA was extracted from bulk tissue without any cell sorting. More than 3 cm separated this lung sample from the edge of the tumor. The library came from three nested PCR rounds adapted from ARM-PCR protocols. TCRdb ran MiXCR on the multiplex PCR reads and lists one entry per CDR3 protein. The profile shows about 77,000 distinct CDR3 sequences, over 60% of them singletons. The specimen sequenced was distant non-tumor lung tissue. The source is a man between 70 and 80 years old with non-small cell lung cancer. The chain links TRBV6-2 or TRBV6-3 to TRBJ2-3, with a weak D call TRBD2 (6 bases). CDR3 region: CASNSSGDTQYF. CDR3 bases: TGTGCCAGCAACAGTTCGGGGGATACGCAGTACTTT.